This T cell receptor beta chain was profiled in a study of cytomegalovirus exposure and HLA in healthy donors. Study-level points and caveats: Sequencing likely generated an artifact that appeared as a cluster of highly shared sequence variants. Reports indicated that the classifier achieved high specificity and sensitivity in diagnosing cytomegalovirus status. In a later analysis, HLA-C alleles had the fewest associated TCRs, DRB1 alleles the most.

There are 12 residues in the CDR3. Between the trimmed V and J ends, which lost 4 bases and 7 bases, there was a span of 11 bases. Germline assignment: CDR1 SQVTM and CDR2 ANQGSEA. Concerning this clone: As yet, its antigen is unknown.

Donors counted as nominally healthy when sampled, yet unrecorded immune exposures were likely. PCR was performed using 60 Vbeta and 13 Jbeta primers. The protocol was immunoSEQ multiplex PCR, while the TCRdb copy is restricted to in-frame clones and leaves out a portion. The sample holds over 150,000 clones, around 85% seen once. The receptor's source is a boy aged 2 to 10 in good health and CMV-seronegative. The V gene is TRBV29-1, the J gene TRBJ2-1; D gene ambiguous. Sequenced sample: PBMCs. CDR3 coding DNA: TGCAGCGTTGCGCGGTCTATGAATGAGCAGTTCTTC. Amino acids: CSVARSMNEQFF.